The 5 T cell receptor beta chains given below trace back to one sample, sequenced in a study of OX40 agonist ivuxolimab in advanced cancers. TCRdb's copy holds only in-frame clones and misses some; the assay was immunoSEQ multiplex PCR. The sample consists of roughly 60,000 clones, 80% to 90% of them appearing once. Material: CD4+ or CD8+ T cells sorted from blood, obtained in a trial of the OX40 agonist ivuxolimab. These receptors all come from an adult with an advanced solid tumor such as melanoma, head and neck, liver or kidney cancer.

The chain carries TRBV9 and TRBJ2-5; a possible D gene is TRBD2 (6 bases). CDR1 and CDR2 from the germline V gene are SGDLS and YYNGEE. CDR3 length: 14 amino acids. Between the trimmed V and J ends, which lost 6 bases and 5 bases, there was a span of 17 bases. CDR3 in amino acids: CASNKEGGTETQYF. As DNA, the CDR3 is TGTGCCAGCAATAAGGAGGGCGGCACGGAGACCCAGTACTTC. Full variable domain (remainder filled in from reference TRBV9 and TRBJ2-5): DSGVTQTPKHLITATGQRVTLRCSPRSGDLSVYWYQQSLDQGLQFLIQYYNGEERAKGNILERFSAQQFPDLHSELNLSSLELGDSALYFCASNKEGGTETQYFGPGTRLLVL.

V gene TRBV19 combines with J gene TRBJ1-2, with 8 bases aligning to TRBD1. Germline V gives CDR1 LNHDA, CDR2 SQIVND (reference sequence). There are 15 residues in the CDR3. V was pared by 3 bases and J by 4 bases, with 7 bases of the junction left unmatched. CDR3 loop: CASSMSQGAGYGYTF. CDR3 in DNA: TGTGCCAGTAGTATGAGCCAGGGGGCCGGCTATGGCTACACCTTC.

There are a few counts of this clone. The chain recombines TRBV7-6 with TRBJ2-1, with TRBD2 as a possible D gene (6 bases). The CDR3 has 13 amino acids. Germline values: CDR1 SGHVS, CDR2 FNYEAQ. Trimming left V 5 bases short and J 8 bases short, with 13 bases between. The CDR3 is CASSPQLAHEQFF. In DNA form, the CDR3 reads TGTGCCAGCAGCCCTCAACTAGCCCATGAGCAGTTCTTC.

V and J are TRBV19 and TRBJ2-5, with TRBD2 identical over 9 bases. Looked up from germline, CDR1 is LNHDA and CDR2 is SQIVND (reference sequence). The CDR3 spans 14 residues. J gave up 8 bases and V 1 base, and 5 bases lay outside the gene matches. CDR3 residues: CASSIGRTSATQYF. CDR3 DNA: TGTGCCAGTAGTATAGGAAGGACTAGCGCTACCCAGTACTTC.

This chain links TRBV9 with TRBJ2-5, with TRBD1 matching 10 bases. Germline CDR1 and CDR2: SGDLS and YYNGEE. The CDR3 loop spans 16 amino acids. J lost 4 bases, V lost 4 bases, and 10 bases had no gene match. CDR3: CASSSGTGARGETQYF. Here the CDR3 DNA reads TGTGCCAGCAGCTCCGGGACAGGGGCGAGGGGAGAGACCCAGTACTTC. Looking up the rest from reference TRBV9 and TRBJ2-5 gives the full variable domain: DSGVTQTPKHLITATGQRVTLRCSPRSGDLSVYWYQQSLDQGLQFLIQYYNGEERAKGNILERFSAQQFPDLHSELNLSSLELGDSALYFCASSSGTGARGETQYFGPGTRLLVL.